These 21 T cell receptor beta chains were sequenced from one sample in a study of OX40 agonist ivuxolimab in advanced cancers. Clones were sequenced by immunoSEQ multiplex PCR, and TCRdb holds only the in-frame ones, with some missing. The profile shows 20,000 to 30,000 clones, 75% to 90% of them singletons. Sequencing was performed on CD4+ or CD8+ T cells sorted from blood, taken in a trial of the OX40 agonist ivuxolimab. The receptors shown here come from an adult with an advanced solid tumor such as melanoma, head and neck, liver or kidney cancer.

The chain is built from TRBV16 and TRBJ1-5; TRBD1 might be the D (5 bases). This CDR3 region has 14 residues. The germline V and J ends were trimmed by 3 bases and 6 bases, with 12 bases remaining between them. Germline CDR1 reads KGHSY; CDR2 reads FQNENV. CDR3 amino acids: CASSHSDSTQPQHF. In nucleotides, the CDR3 is TGTGCCAGCAGCCACTCCGACAGTACTCAGCCCCAGCATTTT.

In its sample, this clone was seen many times. This chain uses TRBV28 with TRBJ2-7; a possible D gene is TRBD2 (5 bases). The V gene lost 6 bases and the J gene lost 3 bases, with 9 bases spanning the gap. This CDR3 has 12 residues. Germline values: CDR1 MDHEN, CDR2 SYDVKM. The CDR3 bases are TGTGCCAGCAGGCGGGCGATCTACGAGCAGTACTTC. This gives the protein CASRRAIYEQYF.

This clone was seen a handful of times. This chain connects TRBV9 to TRBJ1-1, with no clear D. The CDR3 is made up of 13 amino acids. Germline V gene sequence: CDR1 SGDLS, CDR2 YYNGEE. V was pared by 2 bases and J by 4 bases, with 9 bases between. CDR3 nucleotides: TGTGCCAGCAGCGTTGGAGGGATCACTGAAGCTTTCTTT. This encodes CASSVGGITEAFF.

The genes are TRBV2 and TRBJ1-4, with D possibly TRBD1 on 5 matching bases. Germline V gives CDR1 SNHLY, CDR2 FYNNEI. V lost 6 bases and J 5 bases, leaving 13 bases between the germline ends. The CDR3 runs to 14 residues. The CDR3 DNA follows: TGTGCCAGCAGGCCGCGGGGGGGGAATGAAAAACTGTTTTTT. Amino acids: CASRPRGGNEKLFF.

The J gene is TRBJ1-4, the V gene TRBV23-1, with TRBD1 as a possible D gene (5 bases). TRBV23-1 counts as an open reading frame of uncertain function. Trimming removed 0 bases from V and 9 bases from J, with 14 bases in between. This CDR3 is built from 15 residues. CDR3 amino acids: CASSQSRDQAQKLFF. CDR3 sequence (DNA): TGCGCCAGCAGTCAATCGAGGGACCAGGCCCAAAAACTGTTTTTT.

The rearrangement joins TRBV5-6 to TRBJ2-4; D is possibly TRBD1 (6 bases). CDR1 is SGHDT, CDR2 YYEEEE, per germline. Between the trimmed V and J ends, which lost 0 bases and 9 bases, there was a span of 22 bases. This CDR3 is 17 amino acids long. The CDR3 region is CASSLGGSGHSLGIQYF. CDR3 nucleotide sequence: TGTGCCAGCAGCTTGGGAGGGTCGGGACATAGTTTGGGCATTCAGTACTTC.

The chain is built from TRBV13 and TRBJ2-3, with 10 bases fitting TRBD2. Trimming took 5 bases from V and 2 from J; bases not matched to a gene: 7. Germline values: CDR1 PRHDT, CDR2 FYEKMQ (reference sequence). The length of the CDR3 is 16 residues. The CDR3 nucleotides are TGTGCCAGCAGCCTAACACTAGCGGGGTACACAGATACGCAGTATTTT. This gives the protein CASSLTLAGYTDTQYF.

This chain uses TRBV7-9 with TRBJ2-7; 9 positions match TRBD1. The CDR3 is 15 residues long. Germline trimming cut 4 bases from V and 3 bases from J; bases unmatched to any gene: 7. Germline loops: CDR1 SEHNR, CDR2 FQNEAQ (reference sequence). CDR3 nucleotides: TGTGCCAGCAGCTCTCCGGGACAGGGAGACTACGAGCAGTACTTC. This gives the protein CASSSPGQGDYEQYF.

V usage is TRBV5-6 and J usage is TRBJ2-7; D could derive from TRBD1 or TRBD2 (5 bases each). Germline CDR1 reads SGHDT; CDR2 reads YYEEEE. The V end lost 2 bases, the J end lost 7 bases, and 10 bases lay between the germline ends. The CDR3 extends over 12 amino acids. The CDR3 sequence: CASSFLGEEQYF. The CDR3 region has the DNA TGTGCCAGCAGCTTTTTGGGGGAAGAGCAGTACTTC. The variable domain in full, completed from reference TRBV5-6 and TRBJ2-7, reads DAGVTQSPTHLIKTRGQQVTLRCSPKSGHDTVSWYQQALGQGPQFIFQYYEEEERQRGNFPDRFSGHQFPNYSSELNVNALLLGDSALYLCASSFLGEEQYFGPGTRLTVT.

For this clone: Distinct nucleotide sequences in the sample also encode this CDR3. The CDR3 reads CASSLGTGNYGYTF. In DNA form, the CDR3 reads TGTGCCAGCAGCTTAGGGACAGGCAACTATGGCTACACCTTC. The chain uses TRBV13 and TRBJ1-2; D perhaps matches TRBD1 (6 bases). This CDR3 contains 14 residues. Germline V gene data show CDR1 as PRHDT and CDR2 as FYEKMQ (reference sequence). With 0 bases removed from V and 2 bases from J, the gap between germline ends came to 7 bases.

This clone has just one count. The V gene is TRBV19, the J gene TRBJ2-1; perhaps D is TRBD1 or TRBD2 (5 bases each). CDR3 size: 16 residues. The V gene lost 1 base and the J gene lost 7 bases, with 17 bases spanning the gap. Germline CDR1 and CDR2: LNHDA and SQIVND (reference sequence). CDR3 coding DNA: TGTGCCAGTAGTATAGGGGGACCCAGGGCGGTTAATGAGCAGTTCTTC. Its translation: CASSIGGPRAVNEQFF.

The chain carries TRBV7-6 and TRBJ1-4, with D perhaps matching TRBD1 (5 bases). Germline V gene data show CDR1 as SGHVS and CDR2 as FNYEAQ. Trimming cost V 5 bases and J 0 bases, with 16 bases left between them. The CDR3 contains 17 residues. For the CDR3, the DNA is TGTGCCAGCAGCGTTGGGACTTTTTCGACAACTAATGAAAAACTGTTTTTT. Its translation is CASSVGTFSTTNEKLFF.

V usage is TRBV5-6 and J usage is TRBJ2-5; no reliable D call. The CDR3 is 16 amino acids. Trimming removed 0 bases at V and 4 bases at J, with 16 bases between. In germline, CDR1 is SGHDT, CDR2 YYEEEE. This CDR3 is CASSLDTSGVGETQYF. The CDR3, as DNA: TGTGCCAGCAGCTTGGATACCTCAGGAGTTGGAGAGACCCAGTACTTC.

This clone was observed a few times. The chain joins TRBV4-1 to TRBJ2-1; 9 bases are shared with TRBD1. This CDR3 contains 16 residues. Trimming removed 1 base from V and 8 bases from J; junction bases left unmatched: 9. Germline V CDR1 and CDR2: MGHRA, YSYEKL. Here the CDR3 reads CASSQVGTGPRDEQFF. The CDR3 bases are TGCGCCAGCAGCCAAGTCGGGACAGGGCCTAGAGATGAGCAGTTCTTC.

This sequence joins TRBV28 and TRBJ1-3; 10 bases line up with TRBD1. The germline CDR1 and CDR2 sequences are MDHEN and SYDVKM. The CDR3 has 18 residues. V lost 5 bases to trimming and J lost 6 bases; unmatched junction nucleotides: 16. CDR3 in DNA: TGTGCCAGCAGTACTATCACCTTAATCGGGACAGGGGAAAACACCATATATTTT. It codes for CASSTITLIGTGENTIYF. Full variable domain (missing parts from reference TRBV28 and TRBJ1-3): DVKVTQSSRYLVKRTGEKVFLECVQDMDHENMFWYRQDPGLGLRLIYFSYDVKMKEKGDIPEGYSVSREKKERFSLILESASTNQTSMYLCASSTITLIGTGENTIYFGEGSWLTVV.

This rearrangement joins TRBV15 to TRBJ1-2; no clear D. V was pared by 0 bases and J by 1 base, with 6 bases between. This CDR3 has 14 residues. Germline V CDR1 and CDR2: LNHNV, YYDKDF (reference sequence). As DNA, the CDR3 is TGTGCCACCAGCAGAGATCGTGATAACTATGGCTACACCTTC. This codes for CATSRDRDNYGYTF.

This sequence joins TRBV5-1 and TRBJ2-1, with 10 positions matching TRBD2. This CDR3 has 16 residues. CDR1 SGHRS and CDR2 YFSETQ come from the germline V gene. With 1 base clipped from V and 7 bases from J, the junction kept 8 bases outside the gene matches. CDR3 sequence: CASSLIAGGPANEQFF. For the CDR3, the DNA is TGCGCCAGCAGCTTGATAGCGGGGGGCCCGGCGAATGAGCAGTTCTTC. Combining the CDR3 with reference TRBV5-1 and TRBJ2-1 gives the whole variable domain KAGVTQTPRYLIKTRGQQVTLSCSPISGHRSVSWYQQTPGQGLQFLFEYFSETQRNKGNFPGRFSGRQFSNSRSEMNVSTLELGDSALYLCASSLIAGGPANEQFFGPGTRLTVL.

The chain carries TRBV30 and TRBJ2-7, with D possibly matching TRBD1 (7 bases). The germline CDR1 and CDR2 sequences are GTSNPN and SVGIG (reference sequence). Trimming left V 1 base short and J 7 bases short, with 14 bases between. There are 13 residues in the CDR3. The DNA of the CDR3 is TGTGCCTGGAGTGGGAGGGGGCCTAAGGAGCAGTACTTC. This translates into CAWSGRGPKEQYF. The full variable domain, completed using reference TRBV30 and TRBJ2-7, is SQTIHQWPATLVQPVGSPLSLECTVEGTSNPNLYWYRQAAGRGLQLLFYSVGIGQISSEVPQNLSASRPQDRQFILSSKKLLLSDSGFYLCAWSGRGPKEQYFGPGTRLTVT.

A single count supports this clone. The chain has TRBV27 and TRBJ2-5; D might be TRBD2 (6 bases). The CDR3 consists of 13 residues. Per the germline V gene, CDR1 is MNHEY and CDR2 is SMNVEV (reference sequence). V was pared by 2 bases and J by 5 bases, with 9 bases between. For the CDR3, the DNA is TGTGCCAGCAGTTTAAACCGGGAGGAGACCCAGTACTTC. Translation gives CASSLNREETQYF.

The V and J genes are TRBV5-1 and TRBJ2-7, with 8 bases identical to TRBD2. V shed 0 bases and J 3 bases; nucleotides not matched to a gene: 5. This CDR3 spans 15 amino acids. Germline assignment: CDR1 SGHRS and CDR2 YFSETQ. As DNA, the CDR3 is TGCGCCAGCAGCTTGGCGGGTAGCGGGAACTACGAGCAGTACTTC. It yields the protein CASSLAGSGNYEQYF.

The genes are TRBV7-8 and TRBJ1-6, with D uncertain. This CDR3 region has 14 residues. The germline V gene has CDR1 SGHVS and CDR2 FQNEAQ. Trimming cost V 5 bases and J 11 bases, with 16 bases left between them. In DNA form, the CDR3 reads TGTGCCAGCAGCGGTAGCCTGGACGCTACACCCCTCCACTTT. Protein sequence: CASSGSLDATPLHF.